Presented here are 21 T cell receptor beta chains from one specimen sequenced in a study of blood T cells in healthy people across ages. Primers used in a second PCR of about 7 to 12 cycles were a sample-barcoded 5' primer and a J-beta primer mix. TCRdb analysed the 5' RACE reads with MiXCR anew, one entry per CDR3 protein. This sample yields around 1,500,000 distinct CDR3 sequences, of which 28% are seen a single time; about 8% belongs to the top ten. The sample was blood. The receptors stem from a woman under 40 in good health.

Only a few counts were recorded for this clonotype. The chain carries TRBV18 and TRBJ1-1; weak D call: TRBD1 (5 bases). The V and J ends lost 2 bases and 11 bases respectively, with 15 bases between them. Germline lookup yields CDR1 KGHSH and CDR2 LQKENI. This CDR3 contains 13 residues. The CDR3 spells CASSPSDTRGAFF. The CDR3 nucleotides read TGTGCCAGCTCACCATCGGACACTCGGGGCGCTTTCTTT. Looking up the rest from reference TRBV18 and TRBJ1-1 gives the full variable domain: NAGVMQNPRHLVRRRGQEARLRCSPMKGHSHVYWYRQLPEEGLKFMVYLQKENIIDESGMPKERFSAEFPKEGPSILRIQQVVRGDSAAYFCASSPSDTRGAFFGQGTRLTVV.

This clonotype was seen a few times. Here the CDR3 reads CASSLEGQVDTQYF. DNA for the CDR3: TGCGCCAGCAGCTTGGAGGGTCAGGTAGACACCCAGTACTTC. The chain uses TRBV5-1 and TRBJ2-5; unclear D gene. Germline V gives CDR1 SGHRS, CDR2 YFSETQ. This CDR3 is 14 amino acids long. The ends were cut back, 0 bases at V and 8 bases at J, with 14 bases in the middle.

This clonotype was picked up a small number of times. The chain has TRBV6-5 and TRBJ1-3, with a tentative D call TRBD1 (5 bases). The V end lost 11 bases, the J end lost 0 bases, and 14 bases lay between the germline ends. The V gene's germline CDR1 is MNHEY and CDR2 SVGAGI. This CDR3 region has 14 residues. The CDR3 sequence is CAVGETFSGNTIYF. CDR3 bases: TGTGCCGTGGGGGAAACTTTCTCTGGAAACACCATATATTTT.

A note on this clonotype: One end of the junction is discordant with germline, which a read error may explain. The V and J genes are TRBV12-3 or TRBV12-4 and TRBJ2-5; 7 bases match TRBD2. The CDR3 length is 14 residues. As DNA, the CDR3 is TGTGCCAGCAGTTTTGGGACTAACCAAGAGACCCAGCACTTC. Its protein product is CASSFGTNQETQHF.

This clonotype was picked up a small number of times. This chain uses TRBV5-1 with TRBJ2-6, with 8 nucleotides matching TRBD1. CDR3 length equals 15 residues. Germline lookup yields CDR1 SGHRS and CDR2 YFSETQ. Germline trimming cut 5 bases from V and 2 bases from J; bases unmatched to any gene: 3. Written as DNA, the CDR3 is TGCGCCAGCAGGTGGACAGGGACTGGGGCCAACGTCCTGACTTTC. The encoded protein is CASRWTGTGANVLTF.

The chain couples TRBV20-1 to TRBJ2-1, with TRBD1 as a possible D gene (5 bases). V was trimmed by 3 bases and J by 4 bases, leaving 13 bases between them. In germline, CDR1 is DFQATT, CDR2 SNEGSKA (reference sequence). The CDR3 runs 14 residues. CDR3 DNA: TGCAGTGCTAGCTATGGGGCGCGGTACAATGAGCAGTTCTTC. As protein: CSASYGARYNEQFF.

There are a few counts of this clonotype. This chain uses TRBV11-2 with TRBJ2-3; 9 bases are shared with TRBD2. Germline V gene lookup returns CDR1 SGHAT and CDR2 FQNNGV. J was trimmed by 0 bases and V by 1 base; bases with no gene match: 5. The CDR3 runs 17 residues. This CDR3 is CASSLAERGVSTDTQYF. In DNA, the CDR3 is TGTGCCAGCAGCTTAGCGGAGCGGGGGGTTAGCACAGATACGCAGTATTTT.

The rearrangement links TRBV6-2 or TRBV6-3 to TRBJ2-2; TRBD2 aligns across 10 bases. V gave up 0 bases and J gave up 4 bases; unmatched junction bases: 8. The CDR3 is 18 residues long. The V gene's germline CDR1 is MNHEY and CDR2 SVGEGT. For the CDR3, the DNA is TGTGCCAGCAGTTACTCCCCAGCGGGAGGGCCGTTCACCGGGGAGCTGTTTTTT. This sequence encodes CASSYSPAGGPFTGELFF.

This clonotype was found many times. V gene TRBV15 combines with J gene TRBJ2-1, with D hard to call. CDR3 length: 15 amino acids. V was shortened by 3 bases and J by 0 bases, with 9 bases between the two germline ends. Germline CDR1 reads LNHNV; CDR2 reads YYDKDF (reference sequence). The CDR3 DNA follows: TGTGCCACCAGCAGGGTCCGGAGCTCCTACAATGAGCAGTTCTTC. Amino acids: CATSRVRSSYNEQFF.

With respect to this clonotype: At one end, the junction sequence differs from germline, possibly due to a read error. The rearrangement uses TRBV18 and TRBJ2-1; no firm D call. The V gene's germline CDR1 is KGHSH and CDR2 LQKENI. The CDR3 consists of 15 residues. The CDR3 loop reads CASSPLGVTYNERFF. CDR3 nucleotide sequence: TGTGCCAGCTCACCACTGGGTGTTACCTACAATGAGCGGTTCTTC.

About this clonotype itself: At one boundary the junction diverges from the germline segment, which might be a read error. J is TRBJ1-2 and V is TRBV3-1; 12 bases match TRBD1. The CDR3 runs 17 residues. Germline V gives CDR1 LGHDT, CDR2 YNNKEL (reference sequence). In DNA form, the CDR3 reads TGTGCCAACAGCCCATATCCTAGATGGGACAGGGGGCATGGCTACACCTTC. It encodes CANSPYPRWDRGHGYTF.

The chain recombines TRBV12-3 or TRBV12-4 with TRBJ2-1; 10 positions agree with TRBD2. CDR3 length equals 16 residues. J gave up 2 bases and V 6 bases, and 7 bases lay outside the gene matches. Written as DNA, the CDR3 is TGTGCCAGCAGGGAGCGGGGGGGCCGGACCTACAATGAGCAGTTCTTC. It yields the protein CASRERGGRTYNEQFF.

This clonotype was seen only a few times. This rearrangement joins TRBV7-9 to TRBJ2-4, with D maybe TRBD1 (7 bases). The CDR3 runs 16 residues. Germline V gene data show CDR1 as SEHNR and CDR2 as FQNEAQ (reference sequence). Trimming removed 5 bases at V and 1 base at J, with 15 bases between. The CDR3 DNA is TGTGCCAGCAGCGCCGGAGGGGGCGCGGCCAAAAACATTCAGTACTTC. Protein product: CASSAGGGAAKNIQYF.

The V and J genes are TRBV24-1 and TRBJ2-3; 12 nucleotides align to TRBD2. V dropped 3 bases and J dropped 5; count of bases not matched to a gene: 8. The CDR3 totals 17 residues. In germline, CDR1 is KGHDR, CDR2 SFDVKD. This CDR3 reads CATSDRMTSGGGDTQYF. DNA for the CDR3: TGTGCCACCAGTGATCGGATGACTAGCGGGGGAGGAGATACGCAGTATTTT.

This clonotype was seen a few times. The J gene is TRBJ2-5, the V gene TRBV20-1; no clear D gene. The CDR3 has 12 amino acids. Germline V gene sequence: CDR1 DFQATT, CDR2 SNEGSKA (reference sequence). V lost 6 bases and J lost 1, with 9 bases in between. In nucleotides, the CDR3 is TGCAGTGCCCCCCGGGCCCAAGAGACCCAGTACTTC. It codes for CSAPRAQETQYF.

This rearrangement joins TRBV30 to TRBJ2-4, with D possibly being TRBD1 (5 bases). Deletions cut 1 base from V and 0 bases from J, with 10 bases between. CDR3 size: 15 residues. Germline-derived CDR1 and CDR2 are GTSNPN and SVGIG (reference sequence). CDR3 nucleotides: TGTGCCTGGAGTGGGACACTAAGAGCCAAAAACATTCAGTACTTC. Its protein product is CAWSGTLRAKNIQYF.

This clonotype has only a few counts. The genes are TRBV7-9 and TRBJ2-1; TRBD2 agrees at 7 bases. This CDR3 is 16 amino acids long. The V gene's germline CDR1 is SEHNR and CDR2 FQNEAQ (reference sequence). The V segment lost 4 bases and the J segment 2 bases; nucleotides outside the gene matches: 8. DNA of the CDR3: TGTGCCAGCAGCTATCTCGGGGGGATCACCTACAATGAGCAGTTCTTC. Protein product: CASSYLGGITYNEQFF. Full variable domain (rest looked up from reference TRBV7-9 and TRBJ2-1): DTGVSQNPRHKITKRGQNVTFRCDPISEHNRLYWYRQTLGQGPEFLTYFQNEAQLEKSRLLSDRFSAERPKGSFSTLEIQRTEQGDSAMYLCASSYLGGITYNEQFFGPGTRLTVL.

This clonotype was picked up a small number of times. The V and J genes are TRBV10-3 and TRBJ2-1; D may correspond to TRBD1 or TRBD2 (6 bases each). The CDR3 runs 13 residues. V lost 2 bases and J 13 bases, leaving 15 bases between the germline ends. CDR1 and CDR2 (germline): ENHRY, SYGVKD. In DNA, the CDR3 is TGTGCCATCAGTGAGCTGAGGGGGGAGACCCAGTTCTTC. Protein sequence: CAISELRGETQFF.

There are many counts of this clonotype. V gene TRBV5-5 combines with J gene TRBJ1-2, with a weak D call TRBD1 (6 bases). The CDR3 runs to 18 residues. Between the trimmed V and J ends, which lost 3 bases and 4 bases, there was a span of 25 bases. Germline CDR1 is SGHKS and CDR2 is YYEKEE (reference sequence). The CDR3 bases are TGTGCCAGCAGCTGGGCCGGTGGGGGGCGCGAAGTAAGCTATGGCTACACCTTC. Protein product: CASSWAGGGREVSYGYTF.

A few counts support this clonotype. V is TRBV5-5 and J is TRBJ2-3, with D tentatively TRBD2 (6 bases). Germline V gives CDR1 SGHKS, CDR2 YYEKEE (reference sequence). Trimming stripped 0 bases from V and 8 bases from J, with 10 bases between. The CDR3 has 13 amino acids. CDR3 sequence: CASSLVGGGTQYF. The CDR3 nucleotides are TGTGCCAGCAGCTTGGTGGGAGGAGGTACGCAGTATTTT.

Remarks on this clonotype: Given a much more abundant clone one base away, this may be a read error. This chain connects TRBV29-1 to TRBJ2-5, with D possibly TRBD2 on 6 matching bases. This CDR3 is built from 14 residues. Germline assignment: CDR1 SQVTM and CDR2 ANQGSEA. In DNA, the CDR3 is TGCAGCGTTGAATTCCGGGGGACCCAAGAGATCCAGTACTTC. It translates to CSVEFRGTQEIQYF.